The present entry profiles one TCR beta chain with its context. CDR1 and CDR2 from the germline V gene are SGHRS and YFSETQ. The CDR3 has 15 amino acids. V lost 1 base to trimming and J lost 7 bases; unmatched junction nucleotides: 3. Only in-frame clones appear in the TCRdb table, and some are missing; sequencing was by immunoSEQ multiplex PCR. The sample records about 81,000 clones, approximately 85% being singletons. The data originate from a study of OX40 agonist ivuxolimab in advanced cancers. The TCR sequence derives from an adult with an advanced solid tumor such as melanoma, head and neck, liver or kidney cancer. The V call is TRBV5-1, the J call TRBJ1-6; 9 bases fit TRBD1. The sample was CD4+ or CD8+ T cells sorted from blood, taken in a trial of the OX40 agonist ivuxolimab. Here the CDR3 DNA reads TGCGCCAGCAGCTTGCCGGGACAGGGAAATTCACCCCTCCACTTT. Its translation: CASSLPGQGNSPLHF. Using reference TRBV5-1 and TRBJ1-6 for the parts outside the CDR3, the full variable domain is KAGVTQTPRYLIKTRGQQVTLSCSPISGHRSVSWYQQTPGQGLQFLFEYFSETQRNKGNFPGRFSGRQFSNSRSEMNVSTLELGDSALYLCASSLPGQGNSPLHFGNGTRLTVT.